This is a list of T cell receptor beta chains from one sample in a study of blood T cell repertoires in COVID-19. Data came from immunoSEQ multiplex PCR; TCRdb stores just in-frame clones and leaves some out. Of 250,000 to 350,000 clones in the sample, roughly 84% are singletons; the top ten hold roughly 1.5%. The sample taken for sequencing was peripheral blood. The source is a human donor with COVID-19, enrolled during active disease. The donor label of this sample is uncertain. Both conserved end residues are part of each CDR3. D genes are given only for firm matches. Some rows have no size entry. The others give once, few or many, or a class for an expanded clone.

TRBD1 few 13 TRBJ1-1 TRBV19 CASSIPTGRMAFF TGTGCCAGTAGTATCCCGACAGGGAGGATGGCTTTCTTT
NA NA 14 TRBJ2-3 TRBV6-5 CASSYGLDTDTQYF TGTGCCAGCAGTTATGGACTCGACACAGATACGCAGTATTTT
TRBD1 once 17 TRBJ1-2 TRBV4-2 CASSQDKDRGAVSGYTF TGTGCCAGCAGCCAAGATAAAGACAGGGGGGCTGTTAGTGGCTACACCTTC
TRBD2 NA 13 TRBJ2-1 TRBV18 CASSGGVYNEQFF TGTGCCAGCTCCGGGGGGGTCTACAATGAGCAGTTCTTC
TRBD2 NA 13 TRBJ2-1 TRBV3-1/TRBV3-2 CASSQGGAGRQFF TGTGCCAGCAGCCAAGGGGGAGCGGGAAGGCAGTTCTTC
TRBD2 few 17 TRBJ2-5 TRBV9 CASSVGGLAGGPETQYF TGTGCCAGCAGCGTAGGGGGACTAGCGGGAGGGCCGGAGACCCAGTACTTC
TRBD1 NA 17 TRBJ2-7 TRBV27 CASRRALASGQSYEQYF TGTGCCAGCAGACGGGCCCTGGCCTCGGGACAGTCCTACGAGCAGTACTTC
TRBD2 NA 15 TRBJ2-1 TRBV29-1 CSDPGSGRVDSEQFF TGCAGCGACCCGGGTAGCGGGAGAGTAGATAGTGAGCAGTTCTTC
TRBD2 once 20 TRBJ2-1 TRBV28 CASRGPGLAGGESSYNEQFF TGTGCCAGCAGGGGGCCGGGACTAGCGGGAGGCGAAAGCTCCTACAATGAGCAGTTCTTC
NA NA 15 TRBJ2-2 TRBV7-3 CASSLVRVETGELFF TGTGCCAGCAGCTTAGTTCGGGTAGAGACCGGGGAGCTGTTTTTT
NA NA 17 TRBJ1-5 TRBV10-3 CAISESQGRGGDQPQHF TGTGCCATCAGTGAGTCCCAGGGCAGGGGAGGGGATCAGCCCCAGCATTTT
TRBD2 NA 15 TRBJ2-2 TRBV30 CAWRGAAGGAGELFF TGTGCCTGGAGGGGGGCTGCGGGAGGAGCCGGGGAGCTGTTTTTT
NA NA 15 TRBJ1-1 TRBV28 CASSPRGRGNTEAFF TGTGCCAGCAGTCCCCGTGGCCGTGGGAACACTGAAGCTTTCTTT
NA NA 15 TRBJ2-2 TRBV7-2 CASSLVVSNTGELFF TGTGCCAGCAGCTTAGTAGTTTCGAACACCGGGGAGCTGTTTTTT
NA NA 13 TRBJ1-1 TRBV7-7 CASSRERDTEAFF TGTGCTAGCAGCCGGGAAAGGGACACTGAAGCTTTCTTT
NA NA 15 TRBJ2-7 TRBV28 CASSTPGGWHYEQYF TGTGCCAGCAGTACTCCAGGGGGGTGGCACTACGAGCAGTACTTC
TRBD1 NA 17 TRBJ1-3 TRBV28 CASSLLQGARSGNTIYF TGTGCCAGCAGTCTACTTCAGGGGGCGAGGTCTGGAAACACCATATATTTT
TRBD1 NA 16 TRBJ2-7 TRBV27 CASSHDRDRASYEQYF TGTGCCAGCAGCCACGACCGGGACAGGGCGTCCTACGAGCAGTACTTC
NA NA 14 TRBJ2-7 TRBV2 CASIRDRGGREQYF TGTGCCAGCATCAGAGACAGGGGAGGGCGCGAGCAGTACTTC
NA NA 15 TRBJ1-2 TRBV2 CASSEGWGDNYGYTF TGTGCCAGCAGTGAAGGGTGGGGGGATAACTATGGCTACACCTTC
NA NA 14 TRBJ1-3 TRBV6-5 CASRQGLSGNTIYF TGTGCCAGCAGGCAGGGGTTATCTGGAAACACCATATATTTT
TRBD2 NA 11 TRBJ2-1 TRBV20-1 CSAQTGTSCFF TGCAGTGCCCAGACCGGGACTAGTTGTTTCTTC
NA many 15 TRBJ2-7 TRBV7-8 CASSLAQVNSYEQYF TGTGCCAGCAGCTTGGCACAGGTAAACTCCTACGAGCAGTACTTC
NA once 16 TRBJ2-1 TRBV7-9 CASRHHTGSSYNEQFF TGTGCCAGCAGACACCATACAGGGAGCTCCTACAATGAGCAGTTCTTC
NA NA 14 TRBJ2-7 TRBV9 CASSSKNQGIEQYF TGTGCCAGCAGCTCAAAGAATCAGGGAATCGAGCAGTACTTC
TRBD1 NA 15 TRBJ2-7 TRBV4-3 CASSLRDRGQYEQYF TGCGCCAGCAGCCTCAGGGACAGGGGGCAATACGAGCAGTACTTC
TRBD1 NA 14 TRBJ2-7 TRBV27 CASGWGQGIYEQYF TGTGCCAGCGGGTGGGGACAGGGGATCTACGAGCAGTACTTC
TRBD1 NA 17 TRBJ2-1 TRBV5-1 CASSLADGTGFYNEQFF TGCGCCAGCAGCTTGGCCGATGGGACAGGGTTTTACAATGAGCAGTTCTTC
NA few 14 TRBJ1-2 TRBV28 CASSSPGPRNGYTF TGTGCCAGCAGCTCCCCCGGTCCGAGAAATGGCTACACCTTC
TRBD1 NA 12 TRBJ1-1 TRBV5-8 CASSSTGGEAFF TGTGCCAGCAGCTCGACAGGGGGCGAAGCTTTCTTT
TRBD1 NA 16 TRBJ2-3 TRBV27 CASRVRGLVGTDTQYF TGTGCCAGCAGGGTCAGGGGGCTAGTTGGCACAGATACGCAGTATTTT
TRBD1 NA 15 TRBJ1-2 TRBV9 CASSVLTTGEGGYTF TGTGCCAGCAGCGTCCTAACCACAGGGGAAGGGGGCTACACCTTC
NA NA 13 TRBJ2-5 TRBV30 CACPRRNQETQYF TGTGCCTGCCCCCGCAGGAACCAAGAGACCCAGTACTTC
TRBD1 NA 11 TRBJ2-7 TRBV20-1 CSAGTGYEQYF TGCAGTGCCGGGACAGGTTACGAGCAGTACTTC
TRBD2 once 16 TRBJ2-7 TRBV7-3 CASSLKSGSNPYEQYF TGTGCCAGCAGCTTAAAAAGCGGGAGCAATCCCTACGAGCAGTACTTC
TRBD2 NA 16 TRBJ2-1 TRBV7-3 CASSSISGRAGGEQFF TGTGCCAGCAGCTCGATTAGCGGGAGAGCGGGGGGTGAGCAGTTCTTC
NA NA 15 TRBJ2-1 TRBV7-7 CASSLEVSGVDEQFF TGTGCTAGCAGCTTAGAGGTCTCAGGGGTGGATGAGCAGTTCTTC
NA NA 12 TRBJ1-2 TRBV2 CATEERGPGYTF TGTGCCACCGAGGAGCGGGGCCCCGGCTACACCTTC
TRBD1 NA 16 TRBJ1-1 TRBV7-2 CASSLSRQGLNTEAFF TGTGCCAGCAGCTTATCGCGACAGGGATTAAACACTGAAGCTTTCTTT
NA NA 14 TRBJ2-2 TRBV27 CASSLDGEAGELFF TGTGCCAGCAGTTTGGATGGGGAGGCCGGGGAGCTGTTTTTT
NA NA 15 TRBJ2-2 TRBV4-1 CASSQGSGDTGELFF TGCGCCAGCAGCCAAGGTAGCGGTGACACCGGGGAGCTGTTTTTT
TRBD1 NA 18 TRBJ1-5 TRBV23-1 CASSPVGQGEYSNQPQHF TGCGCCAGCAGTCCAGTAGGACAGGGAGAATATAGCAATCAGCCCCAGCATTTT
TRBD1 NA 15 TRBJ1-2 TRBV28 CASSLPTGGSGGYTF TGTGCCAGCAGTCTCCCGACAGGGGGCTCGGGTGGCTACACCTTC
TRBD1 NA 15 TRBJ1-4 TRBV7-2 CASSSVRTGGEKLFF TGTGCCAGCAGCTCTGTCCGGACAGGGGGTGAAAAACTGTTTTTT
TRBD1 NA 17 TRBJ2-7 TRBV5-6 CASSPRQGASIVYEQYF TGTGCCAGCAGCCCCCGACAGGGGGCCTCTATAGTCTACGAGCAGTACTTC
NA NA 13 TRBJ2-3 TRBV6-2/TRBV6-3 CASSSHFTDTQYF TGTGCCAGCAGTTCACATTTCACAGATACGCAGTATTTT
NA NA 13 TRBJ1-6 TRBV30 CAWSSGIVGPLHF TGTGCCTGGAGTTCAGGGATAGTGGGTCCCCTCCACTTT
NA NA 13 TRBJ2-7 TRBV27 CASSFTGSYEQYF TGTGCCAGCAGTTTTACAGGGTCCTACGAGCAGTACTTC
NA NA 16 TRBJ2-7 TRBV30 CAWRYQGGGDSYEQYF TGTGCCTGGAGGTACCAGGGCGGAGGGGATTCCTACGAGCAGTACTTC
TRBD1 NA 16 TRBJ1-5 TRBV6-2/TRBV6-3 CASSNKTGQRNQPQHF TGTGCCAGCAGTAATAAGACAGGGCAAAGGAATCAGCCCCAGCATTTT
NA NA 12 TRBJ2-3 TRBV7-8 CASSQAADTQYF TGTGCCAGCAGCCAAGCCGCAGATACGCAGTATTTT
NA once 11 TRBJ2-7 TRBV12-3/TRBV12-4 CASSTYSEQYF TGTGCCAGCAGCACTTACAGCGAGCAGTACTTC